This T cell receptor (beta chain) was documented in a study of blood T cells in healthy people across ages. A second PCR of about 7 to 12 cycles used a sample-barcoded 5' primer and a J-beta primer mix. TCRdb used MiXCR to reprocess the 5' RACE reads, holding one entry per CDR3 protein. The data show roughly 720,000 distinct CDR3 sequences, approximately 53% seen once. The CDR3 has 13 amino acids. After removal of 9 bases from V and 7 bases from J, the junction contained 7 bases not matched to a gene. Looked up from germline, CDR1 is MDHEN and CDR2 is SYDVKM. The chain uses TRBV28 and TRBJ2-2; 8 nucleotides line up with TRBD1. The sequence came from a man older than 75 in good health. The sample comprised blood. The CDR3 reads CASTDRGVGELFF. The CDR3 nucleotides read TGTGCCAGTACCGACAGGGGAGTCGGGGAGCTGTTTTTT. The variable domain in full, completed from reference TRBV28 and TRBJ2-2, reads DVKVTQSSRYLVKRTGEKVFLECVQDMDHENMFWYRQDPGLGLRLIYFSYDVKMKEKGDIPEGYSVSREKKERFSLILESASTNQTSMYLCASTDRGVGELFFGEGSRLTVL.